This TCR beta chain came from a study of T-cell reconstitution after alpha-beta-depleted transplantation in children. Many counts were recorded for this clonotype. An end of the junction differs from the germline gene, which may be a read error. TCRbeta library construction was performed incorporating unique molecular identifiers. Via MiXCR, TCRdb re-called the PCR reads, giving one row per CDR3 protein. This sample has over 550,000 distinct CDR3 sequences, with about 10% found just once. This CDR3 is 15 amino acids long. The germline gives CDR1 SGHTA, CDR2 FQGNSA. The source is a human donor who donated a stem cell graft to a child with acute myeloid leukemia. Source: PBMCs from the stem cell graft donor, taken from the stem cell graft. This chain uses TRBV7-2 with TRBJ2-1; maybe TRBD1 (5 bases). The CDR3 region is CASSLGLSSYNEQFF. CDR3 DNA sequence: TGCGCCAGCAGCTTGGGGCTGAGCTCCTACAATGAGCAGTTCTTC.